Following are 13 T cell receptor beta chains from one sample sequenced in a study of T cell responses to AZD1222 COVID-19 vaccine. TCRdb keeps only in-frame clones here, not all; method: immunoSEQ multiplex PCR. The table shows 120,000 or so clones, with around 80% occurring only once. The source material was peripheral blood, sampled 28 days after the second AZD1222 dose. The source of these receptors is an adult who received the AZD1222 COVID-19 vaccine.

This rearrangement joins TRBV5-6 to TRBJ2-1, with D tentatively TRBD1 (6 bases). Deletions cut 2 bases from V and 4 bases from J, with 19 bases between. Germline lookup yields CDR1 SGHDT and CDR2 YYEEEE. This CDR3 contains 17 residues. CDR3 sequence (DNA): TGTGCCAGCAGCTTCCCACAGGGCATTGCGCTATACAATGAGCAGTTCTTC. Translating it yields CASSFPQGIALYNEQFF. Supplemented by reference TRBV5-6 and TRBJ2-1, the full variable domain reads DAGVTQSPTHLIKTRGQQVTLRCSPKSGHDTVSWYQQALGQGPQFIFQYYEEEERQRGNFPDRFSGHQFPNYSSELNVNALLLGDSALYLCASSFPQGIALYNEQFFGPGTRLTVL.

The chain uses TRBV14 and TRBJ2-7; D unclear. Looked up from germline, CDR1 is SGHDN and CDR2 is FVKESK. The CDR3 totals 12 residues. V shed 4 bases and J shed 1 base, with 5 bases lying between them. The CDR3 DNA reads as TGTGCCAGCAGCCTGCGATCCTACGAGCAGTACTTC. This sequence encodes CASSLRSYEQYF.

This chain joins TRBV5-8 and TRBJ1-2, with D tentatively TRBD1 (6 bases). The CDR3 is made up of 16 amino acids. The germline gives CDR1 SGHTS, CDR2 YDEGEE. Trimming removed 7 bases at V and 4 bases at J, with 23 bases between. CDR3 DNA sequence: TGTGCCAGCGCCGGCGGGGGGCGCGGTGTCAGCTATGGCTACACCTTC. Translated: CASAGGGRGVSYGYTF.

This clone occurred a few times. CDR3 in DNA: TGCGCCAGCAGTAAACAGGGGGTCTCTGAAGCTTTCTTT. Protein: CASSKQGVSEAFF. The chain links TRBV10-1 to TRBJ1-1; 8 bases fit TRBD1. This CDR3 has 13 amino acids. CDR1 and CDR2 from the germline V gene are WNHNN and SYGVQD (reference sequence). The V segment lost 5 bases and the J segment 6 bases; nucleotides outside the gene matches: 5.

The chain is built from TRBV6-1 and TRBJ1-5; 10 bases align to TRBD1. V dropped 2 bases and J dropped 4; count of bases not matched to a gene: 5. The CDR3 has 16 amino acids. In germline, CDR1 is MNHNS, CDR2 SASEGT. Here the CDR3 reads CASSERGQGLNQPQHF. DNA for the CDR3: TGTGCCAGCAGTGAAAGGGGACAGGGGTTGAATCAGCCCCAGCATTTT.

The chain is built from TRBV7-2 and TRBJ2-1; D possibly corresponds to TRBD1 (6 bases). This CDR3 is built from 15 residues. Germline CDR1 reads SGHTA; CDR2 reads FQGNSA. V was pared by 5 bases and J by 9 bases, with 20 bases between. In DNA, the CDR3 is TGTGCCAGCAGCCGCCAGGGGATGGGGGCTGCTGAGCAGTTCTTC. Its translation: CASSRQGMGAAEQFF.

The genes are TRBV7-2 and TRBJ2-3; D is unclear. CDR1 and CDR2 from the germline V gene are SGHTA and FQGNSA. V lost 4 bases and J 5 bases, leaving 19 bases between the germline ends. The CDR3 is 16 amino acids. In nucleotides, the CDR3 is TGTGCCAGCAGCTCCTCGACTGGGCGAAGAGGAGATACGCAGTATTTT. Its protein is CASSSSTGRRGDTQYF.

This clone was observed once. The J gene is TRBJ2-5, the V gene TRBV29-1, with D maybe TRBD1 (6 bases). The CDR3 is 13 residues long. CDR1 is SQVTM, CDR2 ANQGSEA, per germline. V dropped 0 bases and J dropped 4 bases, with 9 bases sitting between them. In DNA, the CDR3 is TGCAGCGTTGAAGATATGACAGGAGAGACCCAGTACTTC. Encoded protein: CSVEDMTGETQYF.

The rearrangement uses TRBV2 and TRBJ2-2, with D perhaps being TRBD1 or TRBD2 (6 bases each). Trimming shortened V by 8 bases and J by 5 bases, and 18 bases separated the two germline ends. This CDR3 is built from 15 residues. CDR1 is SNHLY and CDR2 is FYNNEI in the germline V gene. This CDR3 reads CASRWGAQRTGELFF. CDR3 bases: TGTGCCAGCCGGTGGGGGGCGCAAAGGACCGGGGAGCTGTTTTTT.

The V and J genes are TRBV9 and TRBJ2-2; 9 nucleotides line up with TRBD1. V trimming: 4 bases; J trimming: 1 base; junction bases outside the gene matches: 5. Germline CDR1 is SGDLS and CDR2 is YYNGEE. The CDR3 spans 16 residues. CDR3 amino acids: CASSPRQGGNTGELFF. CDR3 DNA sequence: TGTGCCAGCAGCCCCCGACAGGGGGGGAACACCGGGGAGCTGTTTTTT.

For the CDR3, the DNA is TGTGCCACCTCCTGGTCGGTTTCAGGCTACAATGAGCAGTTCTTC. Amino acid sequence: CATSWSVSGYNEQFF. The chain couples TRBV27 to TRBJ2-1; D unclear. Germline values: CDR1 MNHEY, CDR2 SMNVEV (reference sequence). This CDR3 has 15 amino acids. V lost 10 bases to trimming and J lost 3 bases, with 19 bases between them.

The rearrangement joins TRBV5-5 to TRBJ1-1; TRBD1 matches 11 bases. Unmatched junction bases numbered 5, after V lost 4 bases and J lost 0 bases. The germline V gene has CDR1 SGHKS and CDR2 YYEKEE (reference sequence). There are 16 residues in the CDR3. The CDR3 loop reads CASSQGTGGLNTEAFF. The CDR3 DNA follows: TGTGCCAGCAGCCAAGGGACAGGGGGGTTGAACACTGAAGCTTTCTTT. The variable domain in full, completed from reference TRBV5-5 and TRBJ1-1, reads DAGVTQSPTHLIKTRGQQVTLRCSPISGHKSVSWYQQVLGQGPQFIFQYYEKEERGRGNFPDRFSARQFPNYSSELNVNALLLGDSALYLCASSQGTGGLNTEAFFGQGTRLTVV.

In this sample, this clone turned up a few times. This chain uses TRBV6-1 with TRBJ2-7; unclear D gene. Between the trimmed V and J ends, which lost 1 base and 2 bases, there was a span of 15 bases. The CDR3 runs to 16 residues. CDR1 and CDR2 from the germline V gene are MNHNS and SASEGT. As DNA, the CDR3 is TGTGCCAGCAGTGAAGGTCTTGCCAGAGCAGCCTACGAGCAGTACTTC. This translates into CASSEGLARAAYEQYF.